One TCR beta chain is described in this entry. The target antigen is unknown. Generated by immunoSEQ multiplex PCR, the TCRdb table keeps only in-frame clones and is missing some. The data show fewer than 85,000 clones, with roughly 84% seen just once and around 4.5% held by the top ten. This CDR3 has 14 amino acids. Looked up from germline, CDR1 is SGHNT and CDR2 is YYREEE (reference sequence). V lost 1 base and J lost 5, with 12 bases in between. These data are taken from a study of OX40 agonist ivuxolimab in advanced cancers. Study-level information: A history of anti-PD-1, anti-PD-L1 or anti-CTLA-4 therapy was acceptable, and approximately 40% had some. General study points: With doses of 0.1-3.0 mg/kg, partial responders showed among the lowest clonal expansion.

Sequencing used CD4+ or CD8+ T cells sorted from blood, obtained in a trial of the OX40 agonist ivuxolimab. The chain is built from TRBV5-4 and TRBJ1-1; D gene uncertain. The receptor was isolated from an adult with an advanced solid tumor such as melanoma, head and neck, liver or kidney cancer. The CDR3 region is CASSLLAVETEAFF. The CDR3 nucleotides read TGTGCCAGCAGCTTGCTAGCTGTAGAGACTGAAGCTTTCTTT. Based on the CDR3 plus reference TRBV5-4 and TRBJ1-1, the full variable domain is ETGVTQSPTHLIKTRGQQVTLRCSSQSGHNTVSWYQQALGQGPQFIFQYYREEENGRGNFPPRFSGLQFPNYSSELNVNALELDDSALYLCASSLLAVETEAFFGQGTRLTVV.